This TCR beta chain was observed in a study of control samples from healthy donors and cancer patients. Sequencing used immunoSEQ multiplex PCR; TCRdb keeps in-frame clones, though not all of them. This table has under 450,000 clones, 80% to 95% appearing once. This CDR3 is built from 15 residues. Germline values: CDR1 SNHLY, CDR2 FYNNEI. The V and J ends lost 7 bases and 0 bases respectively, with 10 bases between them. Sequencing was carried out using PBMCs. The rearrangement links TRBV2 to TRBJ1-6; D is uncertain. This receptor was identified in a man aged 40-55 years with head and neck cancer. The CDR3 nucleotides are TGTGCCAGCAATACAGAGAGCTCCTATAATTCACCCCTCCACTTT. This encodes CASNTESSYNSPLHF.